Listed here are 20 T cell receptor beta chains from one sample, sequenced in a study of control samples from healthy donors and cancer patients. Sequencing used immunoSEQ multiplex PCR; TCRdb keeps in-frame clones, though not all of them. This sample has 95,000 to 150,000 clones, with roughly 92% found just once. The sequenced sample was blood. These receptors were collected from a woman between 18 and 29 years old in good health.

The gene calls are TRBV7-9 and TRBJ2-3; D perhaps matches TRBD2 (6 bases). The CDR3 totals 16 residues. Germline values: CDR1 SEHNR, CDR2 FQNEAQ (reference sequence). Trimming took 6 bases from V and 4 from J, leaving 20 bases between them. The CDR3 spells CASRNLAPVEADTQYF. The CDR3 DNA reads as TGTGCCAGCAGAAACCTAGCGCCAGTAGAAGCAGATACGCAGTATTTT.

This rearrangement joins TRBV5-1 to TRBJ1-4, with 7 bases fitting TRBD1. The CDR3 covers 16 residues. Germline CDR1 and CDR2: SGHRS and YFSETQ. The V and J ends lost 4 bases and 5 bases, in that order; junction bases with no gene match: 11. Here the CDR3 DNA reads TGCGCCAGCAGCAGAACCCCGGGACAGCTGAATGAAAAACTGTTTTTT. It specifies CASSRTPGQLNEKLFF.

The genes are TRBV27 and TRBJ1-4, with 8 bases that match TRBD1. Germline V gene data show CDR1 as MNHEY and CDR2 as SMNVEV (reference sequence). Unmatched junction bases numbered 9, after V lost 2 bases and J lost 7 bases. The CDR3 runs 16 residues. CDR3 nucleotide sequence: TGTGCCAGCAGTTTACGGACAGGGAGTGTGGCTGAAAAACTGTTTTTT. Translating it yields CASSLRTGSVAEKLFF.

V usage is TRBV14 and J usage is TRBJ2-3; D is undetermined. The CDR3 sequence is 14 residues long. The ends were cut back, 5 bases at V and 2 bases at J, with 11 bases in the middle. Germline V gives CDR1 SGHDN, CDR2 FVKESK. The CDR3 coding sequence is TGTGCCAGCAGCGCCTCAAGGCACACAGATACGCAGTATTTT. Protein sequence: CASSASRHTDTQYF.

The chain is built from TRBV21-1 and TRBJ1-2. TRBV21-1 is flagged as a pseudogene. This CDR3 has 18 amino acids. Written as DNA, the CDR3 is TGTGCCAGCAGCAAGCGGAATTACAGGGGACTAAGGATCTATGGCTACACCTTC. Translating gives CASSKRNYRGLRIYGYTF.

The chain has TRBV7-8 and TRBJ2-7; 13 bases line up with TRBD2. This CDR3 has 18 amino acids. The ends lost 3 bases at V and 0 bases at J; junction bases unmatched: 8. Germline V gene sequence: CDR1 SGHVS, CDR2 FQNEAQ. CDR3 bases: TGTGCCAGCAGCTTGCAACTAGCGGGGGGGACGAGCTCCTACGAGCAGTACTTC. It specifies CASSLQLAGGTSSYEQYF.

The CDR3 protein is CATSDKGAGADEKLFF. The CDR3 bases are TGTGCCACCAGTGATAAGGGGGCAGGGGCCGATGAAAAACTGTTTTTT. The V and J genes are TRBV24-1 and TRBJ1-4; TRBD1 agrees at 7 bases. Germline lookup yields CDR1 KGHDR and CDR2 SFDVKD. The junction had 9 bases not matched to a gene; V was cut back by 3 bases and J by 6 bases. This CDR3 is 16 amino acids long.

The rearrangement links TRBV7-3 to TRBJ2-3, with TRBD2 matching over 8 bases. Unmatched junction bases numbered 11, after V lost 5 bases and J lost 1 base. The CDR3 contains 17 residues. Germline values: CDR1 SGHTA, CDR2 FQGTGA. The CDR3 DNA reads TGTGCCAGCAGCCCCCTACCGTGGCGGGGGGGCACAGATACGCAGTATTTT. This sequence encodes CASSPLPWRGGTDTQYF.

The chain joins TRBV5-1 to TRBJ2-2, with D maybe TRBD2 (5 bases). This CDR3 is built from 15 residues. The V end was cut by 3 bases, the J end by 0 bases, with 9 bases between. Germline assignment: CDR1 SGHRS and CDR2 YFSETQ. The CDR3 protein is CASSSTRSNTGELFF. CDR3 in DNA: TGCGCCAGCAGCTCTACTAGATCGAACACCGGGGAGCTGTTTTTT.

This clone came up once. The chain joins TRBV27 to TRBJ2-7; 8 bases fit TRBD1. This CDR3 contains 15 residues. The germline gives CDR1 MNHEY, CDR2 SMNVEV (reference sequence). J gave up 4 bases and V 6 bases, and 11 bases lay outside the gene matches. This CDR3 is CASSPGQGGGYEQYF. Here the CDR3 DNA reads TGTGCCAGCAGCCCAGGACAGGGAGGAGGATACGAGCAGTACTTC.

J is TRBJ2-1 and V is TRBV5-5; possibly TRBD2 for D (5 bases). Germline V CDR1 and CDR2: SGHKS, YYEKEE (reference sequence). V gave up 0 bases and J gave up 0 bases, with 13 bases separating them. CDR3 length equals 17 residues. The CDR3 DNA sequence: TGTGCCAGCAGCTTGGGGGCGGGTACCGACTCCTACAATGAGCAGTTCTTC. Translating gives CASSLGAGTDSYNEQFF.

DNA of the CDR3: TGTGCCAGCAGCTTAGTCGGGGGAGATTTAACCGGGGAGCTGTTTTTT. Translation gives CASSLVGGDLTGELFF. J is TRBJ2-2 and V is TRBV7-2; TRBD2 might be the D (6 bases). From germline, CDR1 is SGHTA and CDR2 FQGNSA. The CDR3 contains 16 residues. Trimming took off 1 base at V and 5 bases at J, with 14 bases between the two ends.

This chain uses TRBV5-6 with TRBJ2-5; D is perhaps TRBD2 (5 bases). Trimming took off 4 bases at V and 2 bases at J, with 9 bases between the two ends. The CDR3 covers 13 residues. Per the germline V gene, CDR1 is SGHDT and CDR2 is YYEEEE. In DNA, the CDR3 is TGTGCCAGCAGCCGACGGGGTCAAGAGACCCAGTACTTC. Translated: CASSRRGQETQYF.

For the CDR3, the DNA is TGTGCCAGCAGCCTCGAAGCAGCGGGACTAGACACAGATACGCAGTATTTT. Its translation is CASSLEAAGLDTDTQYF. The chain has TRBV9 and TRBJ2-3; TRBD2 agrees at 8 bases. Germline CDR1 reads SGDLS; CDR2 reads YYNGEE. With V trimmed by 4 bases and J by 2 bases, 12 bases remained unmatched. This CDR3 is 17 amino acids long.

The genes are TRBV27 and TRBJ2-7; possible D gene TRBD2, 5 bases. Looked up from germline, CDR1 is MNHEY and CDR2 is SMNVEV (reference sequence). The V and J ends lost 0 bases and 5 bases respectively, with 14 bases between them. The CDR3 loop spans 15 amino acids. The CDR3 nucleotides read TGTGCCAGCAGTTTATCGATCGGGGAAAGGAACGAGCAGTACTTC. It is translated as CASSLSIGERNEQYF.

This chain joins TRBV5-3 and TRBJ2-4; D is uncertain. TRBV5-3 is given ORF status, its function remaining uncertain. The V gene lost 2 bases and the J gene lost 1 base, with 13 bases spanning the gap. The CDR3 sequence is 16 residues long. The CDR3 sequence: CARSFNRDVAKNIQYF. The CDR3 coding sequence is TGTGCCAGAAGCTTTAATCGAGACGTGGCCAAAAACATTCAGTACTTC.

This chain uses TRBV24-1 with TRBJ1-1; no reliable D call. This CDR3 comprises 18 residues. CDR1 and CDR2 from the germline V gene are KGHDR and SFDVKD. Trimming removed 0 bases from V and 5 bases from J, with 21 bases in between. The CDR3 nucleotides read TGTGCCACCAGTGATTTGAGGCTCCCGGGCAGGTCAAGGACTGAAGCTTTCTTT. It yields the protein CATSDLRLPGRSRTEAFF.

The chain's CDR3 is CASSRDRGGNQPQHF. CDR3 in DNA: TGTGCCAGCAGCCGGGACAGGGGTGGTAATCAGCCCCAGCATTTT. The rearrangement joins TRBV28 to TRBJ1-5, with 10 bases that match TRBD1. Unmatched junction bases numbered 6, after V lost 6 bases and J lost 4 bases. This CDR3 contains 15 residues. Per germline, CDR1 MDHEN and CDR2 SYDVKM.

The V and J genes are TRBV28 and TRBJ2-6; TRBD2 is a possible D gene (6 bases). The CDR3 sequence is 16 residues long. Germline V gives CDR1 MDHEN, CDR2 SYDVKM. V lost 2 bases to trimming and J lost 2 bases, with 10 bases between them. CDR3 bases: TGTGCCAGCAGTTTAGTGGAGGGTGCTGGGGCCAACGTCCTGACTTTC. Encoded protein: CASSLVEGAGANVLTF. The full variable domain, in which reference TRBV28 and TRBJ2-6 provide the parts outside the CDR3, is DVKVTQSSRYLVKRTGEKVFLECVQDMDHENMFWYRQDPGLGLRLIYFSYDVKMKEKGDIPEGYSVSREKKERFSLILESASTNQTSMYLCASSLVEGAGANVLTFGAGSRLTVL.

The rearrangement uses TRBV28 and TRBJ2-7, with 9 bases lining up with TRBD2. Per germline, CDR1 MDHEN and CDR2 SYDVKM. J was trimmed by 6 bases and V by 6 bases; bases with no gene match: 6. The length of the CDR3 is 13 residues. In DNA, the CDR3 is TGTGCCAGCAGGGTAGCGGGAGTAAGCGAGCAGTACTTC. This gives the protein CASRVAGVSEQYF.